The 10 T cell receptor beta chains reported below all come from one sample, sequenced in a study of beta chain features in type 1 diabetes. These TCRs are of unknown antigen specificity. Isolated RNA was reverse transcribed in full, so expressed TCRB transcripts were sequenced. Profiled with immunoSEQ multiplex PCR; TCRdb holds only in-frame clones, not every one. Of just under 150,000 clones listed, around an eighth are singletons. Whole-study results and caveats: When Type 1 diabetes patients were examined, their TCRB CDR3s proved moderately but significantly shorter in all four CD4+ subsets.

The specimen was central memory CD4+ T cells from blood. The source is a man younger than 35 with type 1 diabetes.

This chain links TRBV14 with TRBJ1-1, with 7 bases lining up with TRBD1. Germline V gene lookup returns CDR1 SGHDN and CDR2 FVKESK. CDR3 length: 13 amino acids. V shed 2 bases and J 11 bases; nucleotides not matched to a gene: 8. CDR3 DNA: TGTGCCAGCAGCCAAAATCGACAGGGTATCGCTTTCTTT. Amino acid sequence: CASSQNRQGIAFF. Supplemented by reference TRBV14 and TRBJ1-1, the full variable domain reads EAGVTQFPSHSVIEKGQTVTLRCDPISGHDNLYWYRRVMGKEIKFLLHFVKESKQDESGMPNNRFLAERTGGTYSTLKVQPAELEDSGVYFCASSQNRQGIAFFGQGTRLTVV.

The chain carries TRBV30 and TRBJ2-7; 8 bases line up with TRBD1. Germline V gene lookup returns CDR1 GTSNPN and CDR2 SVGIG (reference sequence). The length of the CDR3 is 14 residues. The V gene end was trimmed by 2 bases and the J gene end by 3 bases; junction bases not matched to a gene: 6. CDR3 DNA: TGTGCCTGGAGTCCCGGGACAGGCCTCTACGAGCAGTACTTC. It encodes CAWSPGTGLYEQYF.

This clone has just a few counts. This chain joins TRBV6-5 and TRBJ2-5, with D possibly TRBD1 on 5 matching bases. The length of the CDR3 is 14 residues. Trimming removed 2 bases at V and 1 base at J, with 8 bases between. The V gene's germline CDR1 is MNHEY and CDR2 SVGAGI. CDR3 protein: CASSYSRVQETQYF. Written as DNA, the CDR3 is TGTGCCAGCAGTTACAGCAGGGTCCAAGAGACCCAGTACTTC.

At least ten counts were recorded for this clone. The V gene is TRBV7-8, the J gene TRBJ1-1; D call uncertain. In germline, CDR1 is SGHVS, CDR2 FQNEAQ. The CDR3 contains 14 residues. V lost 1 base and J 4 bases, leaving 10 bases between the germline ends. The CDR3 DNA follows: TGTGCCAGCAGCTTAGGGGCTGCCAGCACTGAAGCTTTCTTT. Amino acid sequence: CASSLGAASTEAFF.

This clone was observed a few times. The chain recombines TRBV7-2 with TRBJ1-6; the match to TRBD1 covers 9 bases. This CDR3 has 14 residues. Germline CDR1 reads SGHTA; CDR2 reads FQGNSA. V dropped 6 bases and J dropped 9; count of bases not matched to a gene: 6. CDR3 coding DNA: TGTGCCAGCAGTCAGGGACAGGGTAGTTCACCCCTCCACTTT. It specifies CASSQGQGSSPLHF.

This clone was detected ten times or more. The gene calls are TRBV30 and TRBJ2-6; no firm D call. This CDR3 is 17 amino acids long. V gave up 2 bases and J gave up 0 bases, with 14 bases separating them. The V gene's germline CDR1 is GTSNPN and CDR2 SVGIG (reference sequence). The CDR3 DNA is TGTGCCTGGAGTAATGGAGCTATGTTCTCTGGGGCCAACGTCCTGACTTTC. Protein: CAWSNGAMFSGANVLTF.

V usage is TRBV5-1 and J usage is TRBJ1-2; TRBD1 agrees at 7 bases. The CDR3 covers 13 residues. The V gene end was trimmed by 4 bases and the J gene end by 5 bases; junction bases not matched to a gene: 5. Germline CDR1 reads SGHRS; CDR2 reads YFSETQ. CDR3 residues: CASSHQGEYGYTF. Here the CDR3 DNA reads TGCGCCAGCAGCCATCAGGGGGAATATGGCTACACCTTC.

This clone was counted only a few times. At one of its ends the junction is not consistent with the germline gene, which may arise from a read error. The chain has TRBV30 and TRBJ1-1; TRBD1 is a possible D gene (5 bases). Germline V CDR1 and CDR2: GTSNPN, SVGIG (reference sequence). The CDR3 has 14 amino acids. CDR3 residues: CSWNRGSRGSEAFF. DNA for the CDR3: TGTTCCTGGAATCGGGGCAGCCGAGGGAGTGAAGCTTTCTTT.

The chain links TRBV9 to TRBJ2-3; TRBD1 agrees at 10 bases. The CDR3 has 16 residues. After removal of 0 bases from V and 3 bases from J, the junction contained 4 bases not matched to a gene. The V gene's germline CDR1 is SGDLS and CDR2 YYNGEE. The CDR3 protein is CASSVGGQGRTDTQYF. CDR3 in DNA: TGTGCCAGCAGCGTAGGGGGACAGGGGAGAACAGATACGCAGTATTTT.

The chain joins TRBV14 to TRBJ2-5, with D uncertain. Per the germline V gene, CDR1 is SGHDN and CDR2 is FVKESK. CDR3 length: 15 residues. Trimming removed 4 bases at V and 2 bases at J, with 14 bases between. CDR3 nucleotides: TGTGCCAGCAGCCCCGGGTGGGCCTTTCAAGAGACCCAGTACTTC. Translation: CASSPGWAFQETQYF.